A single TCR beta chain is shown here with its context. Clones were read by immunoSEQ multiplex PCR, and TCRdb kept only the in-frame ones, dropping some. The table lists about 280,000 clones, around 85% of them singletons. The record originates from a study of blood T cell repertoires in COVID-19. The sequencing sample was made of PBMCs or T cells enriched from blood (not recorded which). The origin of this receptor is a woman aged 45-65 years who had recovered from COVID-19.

Here the CDR3 DNA reads TGCGCCAGCAGCTTGCAAGCGGGGGTTAACAATGAGCAGTTCTTC. The encoded protein is CASSLQAGVNNEQFF. This sequence joins TRBV5-1 and TRBJ2-1, with 8 nucleotides matching TRBD2. CDR1 and CDR2 (germline): SGHRS, YFSETQ. The CDR3 totals 15 residues. Unmatched junction bases numbered 5, after V lost 1 base and J lost 5 bases.